This TCR beta chain is from a study of T cell repertoires in cytomegalovirus infection. Germline V gene sequence: CDR1 WSHSY, CDR2 SAAADI. The CDR3 totals 14 residues. Germline trimming cut 9 bases from V and 4 bases from J; bases unmatched to any gene: 6. TCRdb re-derived calls from the reads in MiXCR, one entry per CDR3 protein. The sample holds 830,000 or so distinct CDR3 sequences; approximately 32% are singletons and the top ten take 9.5% to 15%. With regard to this clonotype: As yet, its antigen is unknown.

This chain connects TRBV10-2 to TRBJ2-7; TRBD2 aligns across 13 bases. The specimen comprised cultured CD8+ T cells from PBMCs, sampled from culture after CMV antigen stimulation. The receptor's source is a human donor in good health (CMV status not recorded). Some clones in this sample may be carry-over from other donors' samples. The CDR3 nucleotides are TGCGCCAGTGGACTAGCGGGGGACGAATACGAGCAGTACTTC. Protein product: CASGLAGDEYEQYF.